One sample yielded the 10 T cell receptor beta chains listed below, sequenced in a study of cytomegalovirus exposure and HLA in healthy donors (TCRdb year 2017). Library preparation used the immunoSEQ multiplex PCR assay. For the multiplex PCR, a mixture combining 60 forward primers for TCR Vbeta segments and 13 reverse primers for TCR Jbeta segments was used. Sourced from immuneACCESS, this table was stored by TCRdb with only in-frame sequences that have V and J called. A share of the clones is absent; for the studies checked, an unresolved V gene accounts for under half, and the remainder has no known explanation. This sample's table has entries for roughly 43,000 clones. The ten most abundant clones make up less than 1.2% of the sample. Material: PBMCs. Receptors were obtained from a woman aged 40 to 55 in good health and CMV-seronegative.

The rearrangement joins TRBV28 to TRBJ2-1; 14 positions match TRBD2. Germline trimming cut 6 bases from V and 5 bases from J; bases unmatched to any gene: 6. The CDR3 spans 16 residues. CDR1 MDHEN and CDR2 SYDVKM come from the germline V gene. The CDR3 spells CASSELGLAGDNEQFF. DNA for the CDR3: TGTGCCAGCAGCGAATTGGGACTAGCGGGGGACAATGAGCAGTTCTTC.

The chain has TRBV5-4 and TRBJ2-3; no clear D gene. Trimming removed 0 bases from V and 4 bases from J, with 9 bases in between. Germline CDR1 SGHNT, CDR2 YYREEE (reference sequence). This CDR3 is built from 14 residues. CDR3 coding DNA: TGTGCCAGCAGCTTGGAAGTCAGTTCAGATACGCAGTATTTT. Protein: CASSLEVSSDTQYF.

The CDR3 coding sequence is TGCAGCGTTGAAGATCGGACCAGGGCTAGGGAGCAGTACTTC. As protein: CSVEDRTRAREQYF. The V call is TRBV29-1, the J call TRBJ2-7; D is possibly TRBD1 (5 bases). The V gene's germline CDR1 is SQVTM and CDR2 ANQGSEA. V was trimmed by 0 bases and J by 7 bases, leaving 16 bases between them. There are 14 residues in the CDR3.

This chain connects TRBV28 to TRBJ1-1; TRBD1 is a possible D gene (5 bases). The CDR3 length is 15 residues. Deletions cut 5 bases from V and 1 base from J, with 14 bases between. Per the germline V gene, CDR1 is MDHEN and CDR2 is SYDVKM. The CDR3 region is CASSRTSVGNTEAFF. In DNA form, the CDR3 reads TGTGCCAGCAGTAGGACATCGGTGGGGAACACTGAAGCTTTCTTT.

This chain uses TRBV29-1 with TRBJ1-1; maybe TRBD1 (6 bases). The CDR3 totals 14 residues. The germline V gene has CDR1 SQVTM and CDR2 ANQGSEA. V was pared by 6 bases and J by 0 bases, with 14 bases between. The CDR3 here is CSVPTGIMNTEAFF. The CDR3 bases are TGCAGCGTCCCTACAGGGATCATGAACACTGAAGCTTTCTTT.

The genes are TRBV5-1 and TRBJ1-4; 8 nucleotides agree with TRBD1. In germline, CDR1 is SGHRS, CDR2 YFSETQ. The CDR3 is 17 residues long. Trimming took 4 bases from V and 7 from J; bases not matched to a gene: 15. The CDR3 reads CASSPSPPRGQGEKLFF. As DNA, the CDR3 is TGCGCCAGCAGCCCATCTCCCCCCAGGGGGCAGGGTGAAAAACTGTTTTTT.

This chain links TRBV4-1 with TRBJ2-1; 9 positions agree with TRBD2. Germline trimming cut 6 bases from V and 8 bases from J; bases unmatched to any gene: 17. Germline CDR1 is MGHRA and CDR2 is YSYEKL. CDR3 length equals 17 residues. CDR3 DNA sequence: TGCGCCAGCAGACCCGTCGGCGGGAGGGTTACCGTAGATGAGCAGTTCTTC. Amino acid sequence: CASRPVGGRVTVDEQFF.

The chain combines TRBV29-1 with TRBJ2-7, with 11 bases that match TRBD1. This CDR3 is built from 17 residues. V lost 4 bases to trimming and J lost 0 bases; unmatched junction nucleotides: 11. From germline, CDR1 is SQVTM and CDR2 ANQGSEA. The CDR3 sequence: CSVVGQGARTSSYEQYF. CDR3 nucleotides: TGCAGCGTTGTAGGACAGGGGGCCCGAACCAGCTCCTACGAGCAGTACTTC.

The chain links TRBV7-2 to TRBJ2-7, with a possible D match to TRBD2 (7 bases). Germline V lookup: CDR1 SGHTA, CDR2 FQGNSA. CDR3 length: 16 residues. Trimming pared 1 base from V and 5 bases from J, leaving 18 bases between. DNA for the CDR3: TGTGCCAGCAGCTTAGGACCCCGCGGGGGCCGCGACGAGCAGTACTTC. Translating gives CASSLGPRGGRDEQYF. The complete variable domain, with remaining parts taken from reference TRBV7-2 and TRBJ2-7, reads GAGVSQSPSNKVTEKGKDVELRCDPISGHTALYWYRQSLGQGLEFLIYFQGNSAPDKSGLPSDRFSAERTGGSVSTLTIQRTQQEDSAVYLCASSLGPRGGRDEQYFGPGTRLTVT.

This chain uses TRBV9 with TRBJ1-1, with unresolved D. V dropped 3 bases and J dropped 0 bases, with 9 bases sitting between them. This CDR3 has 14 amino acids. CDR1 is SGDLS, CDR2 YYNGEE, per germline. CDR3 bases: TGTGCCAGCAGCGCAACAATGATGAACACTGAAGCTTTCTTT. Protein sequence: CASSATMMNTEAFF.